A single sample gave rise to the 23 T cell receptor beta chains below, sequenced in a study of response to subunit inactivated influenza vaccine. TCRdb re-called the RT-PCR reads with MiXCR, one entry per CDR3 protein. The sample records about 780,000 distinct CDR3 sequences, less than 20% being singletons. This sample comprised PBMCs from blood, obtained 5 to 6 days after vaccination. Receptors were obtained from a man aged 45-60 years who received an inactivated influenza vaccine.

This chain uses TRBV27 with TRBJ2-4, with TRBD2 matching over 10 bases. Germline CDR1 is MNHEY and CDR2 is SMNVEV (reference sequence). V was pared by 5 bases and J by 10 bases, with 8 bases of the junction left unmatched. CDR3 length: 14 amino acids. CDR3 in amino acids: CASSPSSGSRIQYF. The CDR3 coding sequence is TGTGCCAGCAGTCCCTCTAGCGGGAGCCGGATTCAGTACTTC.

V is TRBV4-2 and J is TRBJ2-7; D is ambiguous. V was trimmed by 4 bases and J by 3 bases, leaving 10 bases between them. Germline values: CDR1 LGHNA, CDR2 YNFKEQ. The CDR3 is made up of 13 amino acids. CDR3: CASSRDLDYEQYF. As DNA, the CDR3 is TGTGCCAGCAGCCGCGACTTAGACTACGAGCAGTACTTC.

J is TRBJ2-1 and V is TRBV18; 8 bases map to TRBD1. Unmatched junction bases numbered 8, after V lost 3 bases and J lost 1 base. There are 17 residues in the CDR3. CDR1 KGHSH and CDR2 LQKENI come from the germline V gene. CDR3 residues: CASSPDGTGWSYNEQFF. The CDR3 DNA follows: TGTGCCAGCTCACCTGACGGGACAGGTTGGTCCTACAATGAGCAGTTCTTC. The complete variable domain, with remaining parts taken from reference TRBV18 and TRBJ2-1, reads NAGVMQNPRHLVRRRGQEARLRCSPMKGHSHVYWYRQLPEEGLKFMVYLQKENIIDESGMPKERFSAEFPKEGPSILRIQQVVRGDSAAYFCASSPDGTGWSYNEQFFGPGTRLTVL.

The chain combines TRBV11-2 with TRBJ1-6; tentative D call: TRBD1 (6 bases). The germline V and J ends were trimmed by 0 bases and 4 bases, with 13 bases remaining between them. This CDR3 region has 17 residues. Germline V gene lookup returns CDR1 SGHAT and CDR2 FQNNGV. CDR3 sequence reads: CASSLDIRQAYNSPLHF. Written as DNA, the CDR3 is TGTGCCAGCAGCTTAGATATCAGACAGGCATATAATTCACCCCTCCACTTT.

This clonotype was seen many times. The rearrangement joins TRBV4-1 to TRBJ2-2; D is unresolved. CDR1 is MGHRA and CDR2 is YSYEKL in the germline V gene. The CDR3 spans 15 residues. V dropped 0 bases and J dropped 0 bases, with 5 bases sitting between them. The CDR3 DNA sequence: TGCGCCAGCAGCCAAGATTTAACGAACACCGGGGAGCTGTTTTTT. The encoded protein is CASSQDLTNTGELFF.

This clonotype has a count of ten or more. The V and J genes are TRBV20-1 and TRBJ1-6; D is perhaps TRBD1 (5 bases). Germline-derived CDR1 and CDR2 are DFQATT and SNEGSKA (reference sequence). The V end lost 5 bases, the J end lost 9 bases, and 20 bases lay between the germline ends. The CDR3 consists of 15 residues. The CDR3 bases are TGCAGTGCTTCAGAGGGAGCGGGGACGGGTTCACCCCTCCACTTT. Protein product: CSASEGAGTGSPLHF.

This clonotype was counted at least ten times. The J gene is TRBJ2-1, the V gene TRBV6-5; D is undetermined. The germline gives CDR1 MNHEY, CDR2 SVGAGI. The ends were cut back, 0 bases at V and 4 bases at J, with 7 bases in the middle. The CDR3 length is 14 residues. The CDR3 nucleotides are TGTGCCAGCAGTTACTCCACCGGTTACAATGAGCAGTTCTTC. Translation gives CASSYSTGYNEQFF.

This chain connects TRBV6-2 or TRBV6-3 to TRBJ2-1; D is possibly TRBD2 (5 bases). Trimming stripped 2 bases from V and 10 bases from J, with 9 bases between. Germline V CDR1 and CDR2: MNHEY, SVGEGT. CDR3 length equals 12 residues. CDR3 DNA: TGTGCCAGCAGTTACGCTAGCCGGGAGCAGTTCTTC. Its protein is CASSYASREQFF.

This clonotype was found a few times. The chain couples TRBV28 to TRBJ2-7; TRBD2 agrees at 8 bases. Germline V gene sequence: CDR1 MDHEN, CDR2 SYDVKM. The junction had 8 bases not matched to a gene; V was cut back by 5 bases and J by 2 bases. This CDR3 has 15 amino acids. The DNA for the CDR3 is TGTGCCAGCAGTCCGGCTGGGACTAGAGCCTACGAGCAGTACTTC. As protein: CASSPAGTRAYEQYF.

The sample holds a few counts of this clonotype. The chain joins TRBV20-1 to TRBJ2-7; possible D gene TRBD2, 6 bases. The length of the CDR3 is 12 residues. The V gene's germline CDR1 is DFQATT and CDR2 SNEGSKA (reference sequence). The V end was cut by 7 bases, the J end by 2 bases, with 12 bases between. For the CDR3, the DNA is TGCAGTGGATCTAGCGCAACCTACGAGCAGTACTTC. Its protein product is CSGSSATYEQYF.

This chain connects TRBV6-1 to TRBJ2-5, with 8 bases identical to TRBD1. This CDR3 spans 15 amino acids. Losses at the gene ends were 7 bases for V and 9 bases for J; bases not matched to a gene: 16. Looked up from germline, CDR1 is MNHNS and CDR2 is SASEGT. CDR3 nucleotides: TGTGCCAGCAACCTGCCGGGACAGGCCTCGGAGGCCCAGTACTTC. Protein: CASNLPGQASEAQYF.

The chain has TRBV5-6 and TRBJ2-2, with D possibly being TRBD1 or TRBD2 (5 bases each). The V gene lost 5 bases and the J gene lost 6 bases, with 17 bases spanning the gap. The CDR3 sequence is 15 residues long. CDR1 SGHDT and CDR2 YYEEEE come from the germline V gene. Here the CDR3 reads CASRLGPIGPGELFF. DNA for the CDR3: TGTGCCAGCAGACTGGGACCGATCGGACCCGGGGAGCTGTTTTTT.

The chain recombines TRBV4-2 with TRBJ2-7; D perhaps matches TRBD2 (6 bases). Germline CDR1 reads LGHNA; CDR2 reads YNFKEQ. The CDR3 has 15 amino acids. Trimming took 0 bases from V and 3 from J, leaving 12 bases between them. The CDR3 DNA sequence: TGTGCCAGCAGCCAAGACGCGGGACCCGACTACGAGCAGTACTTC. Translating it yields CASSQDAGPDYEQYF.

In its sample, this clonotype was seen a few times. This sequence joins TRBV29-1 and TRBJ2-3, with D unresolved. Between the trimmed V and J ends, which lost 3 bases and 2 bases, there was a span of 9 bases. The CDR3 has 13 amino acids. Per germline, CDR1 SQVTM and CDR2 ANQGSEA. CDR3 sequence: CSVEAEATDTQYF. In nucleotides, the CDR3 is TGCAGCGTTGAGGCAGAAGCCACAGATACGCAGTATTTT.

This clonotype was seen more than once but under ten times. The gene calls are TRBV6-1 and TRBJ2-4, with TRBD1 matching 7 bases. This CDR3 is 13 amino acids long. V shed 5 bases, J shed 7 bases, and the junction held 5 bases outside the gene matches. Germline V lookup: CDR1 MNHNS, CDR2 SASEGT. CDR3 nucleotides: TGTGCCAGCAGTCCTCCGGGACAGAACATTCAGTACTTC. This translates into CASSPPGQNIQYF.

The CDR3 DNA reads TGTGCCAGCAGCTCCCGGGGAGGGAACGAGCAGTACTTC. This encodes CASSSRGGNEQYF. The chain joins TRBV6-1 to TRBJ2-7; 7 bases are a match to TRBD2. Unmatched junction bases numbered 7, after V lost 6 bases and J lost 5 bases. Germline CDR1 is MNHNS and CDR2 is SASEGT. CDR3 length: 13 amino acids.

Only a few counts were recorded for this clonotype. As DNA, the CDR3 is TGTGCCAGCAGCTTAGCCGGGAACTCTGGAAACACCATATATTTT. Its protein is CASSLAGNSGNTIYF. The rearrangement joins TRBV7-2 to TRBJ1-3; D remains unclear. Germline CDR1 and CDR2: SGHTA and FQGNSA. The CDR3 has 15 residues. Trimming removed 0 bases at V and 0 bases at J, with 6 bases between.

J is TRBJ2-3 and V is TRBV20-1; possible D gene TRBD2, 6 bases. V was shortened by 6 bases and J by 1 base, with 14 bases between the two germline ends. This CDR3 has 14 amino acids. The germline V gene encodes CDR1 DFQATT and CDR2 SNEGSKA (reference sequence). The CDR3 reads CSARRVAGTDTQYF. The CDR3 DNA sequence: TGCAGTGCCCGACGCGTAGCGGGCACAGATACGCAGTATTTT.

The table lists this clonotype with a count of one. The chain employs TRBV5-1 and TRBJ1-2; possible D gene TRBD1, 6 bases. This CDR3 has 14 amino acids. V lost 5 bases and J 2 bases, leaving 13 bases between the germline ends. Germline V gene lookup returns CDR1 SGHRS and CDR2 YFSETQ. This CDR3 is CASRITGMNYGYTF. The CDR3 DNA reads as TGCGCCAGCAGAATTACAGGGATGAACTATGGCTACACCTTC.

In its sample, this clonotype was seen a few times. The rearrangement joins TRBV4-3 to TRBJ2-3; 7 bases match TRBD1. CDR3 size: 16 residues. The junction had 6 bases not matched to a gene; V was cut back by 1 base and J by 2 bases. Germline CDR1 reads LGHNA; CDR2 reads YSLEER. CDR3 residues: CASSQVGQTPTDTQYF. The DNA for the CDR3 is TGCGCCAGCAGCCAAGTGGGACAGACACCCACAGATACGCAGTATTTT.

CDR3 residues: CATSLWTGGLETQYF. The CDR3 DNA reads TGTGCCACCAGCCTGTGGACAGGGGGCTTAGAGACCCAGTACTTC. The chain couples TRBV15 to TRBJ2-5; 11 positions agree with TRBD1. The CDR3 contains 15 residues. The trim removed 5 bases at V and 4 bases at J, leaving 6 bases unmatched. Germline CDR1 reads LNHNV; CDR2 reads YYDKDF (reference sequence).

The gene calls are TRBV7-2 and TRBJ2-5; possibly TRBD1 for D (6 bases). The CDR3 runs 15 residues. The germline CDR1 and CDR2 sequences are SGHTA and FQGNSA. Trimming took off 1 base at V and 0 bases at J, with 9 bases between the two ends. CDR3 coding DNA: TGTGCCAGCAGCTTAGGGACAGCGTACCAAGAGACCCAGTACTTC. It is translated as CASSLGTAYQETQYF.

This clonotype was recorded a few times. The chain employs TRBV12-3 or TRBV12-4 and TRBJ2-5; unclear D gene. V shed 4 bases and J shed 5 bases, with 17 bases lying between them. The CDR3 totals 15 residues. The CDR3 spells CASSSITLPSETQYF. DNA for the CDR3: TGTGCCAGCAGTTCAATTACCCTGCCTTCGGAGACCCAGTACTTC.